These 10 T cell receptor beta chains originate from one sample sequenced in a study of T cell clonality in common variable immunodeficiency. The table came from immunoSEQ multiplex PCR; TCRdb's copy has only in-frame clones and leaves some out. The sample was found to contain some 80,000 clones, and every one recurs. Sequencing input: peripheral blood mononuclear cells. These receptors originate from a person aged 18 to 70 in good health.

Ten or more counts support this clone. The read ends 3 residues early relative to the CDR3; the germline J gene fills the gap. J is TRBJ2-5 and V is TRBV20-1; 9 bases fit TRBD2. The CDR3 sequence is 15 residues long. Germline trimming cut 6 bases from V and 5 bases from J; bases unmatched to any gene: 13. Germline CDR1 reads DFQATT; CDR2 reads SNEGSKA (reference sequence). CDR3 sequence reads: CSAEHGSGSVETQYF. The DNA read from the CDR3 is TGCAGTGCCGAGCATGGTAGCGGGAGTGTTGAGACC.

This clone has ten or more counts. The read falls 3 residues short of the CDR3 end, and the missing part is taken from the germline J gene. J is TRBJ1-2 and V is TRBV30; D is perhaps TRBD1 (6 bases). CDR1 GTSNPN and CDR2 SVGIG come from the germline V gene (reference sequence). V dropped 5 bases and J dropped 7 bases, with 14 bases sitting between them. This CDR3 spans 12 amino acids. The sequenced CDR3 bases are TGTGCCTGGGATTCCAGGGGTACTGGC. As protein: CAWDSRGTG. The entire CDR3 sequence reads CAWDSRGTGYTF.

The table lists this clone with many counts. The read ends 3 residues before the CDR3 terminus; that terminus is restored from the germline J gene. Other nucleotide sequences in the sample specify the same CDR3. V is TRBV7-9 and J is TRBJ2-3, with 8 positions matching TRBD1. The length of the CDR3 is 15 residues. Germline CDR1 is SEHNR and CDR2 is FQNEAQ (reference sequence). V trimming: 5 bases; J trimming: 0 bases; junction bases outside the gene matches: 4. CDR3 bases read: TGTGCCAGCAGCCTCCAGGGGGCTAGCACAGATACG. It specifies CASSLQGASTDT. The entire CDR3 protein is CASSLQGASTDTQYF.

This clone was observed at least ten times. An end of the junction does not agree with germline; a read error may underlie this. CDR3 region: CASSQDFSRTGLNTEAFF. The CDR3 DNA, read in part, is TGCGCCAGCAGCCAAGATTTCTCTAGGACAGGGTTGAACACTGAA. This chain uses TRBV4-2 with TRBJ1-1; 8 bases match TRBD1. The sequence runs out 3 residues before the end of the CDR3; the remainder is reconstructed from the germline J gene. The CDR3 is 18 amino acids. CDR1 LGHNA and CDR2 YNFKEQ come from the germline V gene.

The table lists this clone with many counts. The CDR3 end is not reached by the read, which stops 3 residues before it; the germline J gene fills it in. The V gene is TRBV7-9, the J gene TRBJ2-7, with 8 bases lining up with TRBD1. CDR1 and CDR2 (germline): SEHNR, FQNEAQ (reference sequence). This CDR3 has 15 amino acids. The junction had 5 bases not matched to a gene; V was cut back by 1 base and J by 3 bases. The CDR3 sequence: CASSLDWDRSYEQYF. The covered CDR3 bases are TGTGCCAGCAGCTTAGATTGGGACAGGAGCTACGAG.

There are many counts of this clone. From the germline J gene comes the end of the CDR3, since the read stops 3 residues before it. The genes are TRBV7-6 and TRBJ2-3; D unresolved. The germline V gene encodes CDR1 SGHVS and CDR2 FNYEAQ. There are 11 residues in the CDR3. With 5 bases removed from V and 4 bases from J, the gap between germline ends came to 4 bases. The sequenced part of the CDR3 DNA is TGTGCCAGCAGCCAGGCAGATACG. Protein sequence: CASSQADT. The full-length CDR3 reads as CASSQADTQYF.

This clone appeared many times. Sequencing ends 3 residues short of the CDR3 end; the germline J gene provides the rest. This rearrangement joins TRBV20-1 to TRBJ2-7; 7 positions agree with TRBD1. Germline V lookup: CDR1 DFQATT, CDR2 SNEGSKA (reference sequence). Unmatched junction bases numbered 7, after V lost 4 bases and J lost 4 bases. This CDR3 has 13 residues. The sequenced part of the CDR3 DNA is TGCAGTGCTATATCGGACAGGAGTTACGAG. Translating it yields CSAISDRSYE. The entire CDR3 protein reads CSAISDRSYEQYF.

The sample holds many counts of this clone. The CDR3 DNA, read in part, is TGCAGTGCTAAGACTACAGGGGATACG. It encodes CSAKTTGDT. The CDR3 reads in full as CSAKTTGDTQYF. V usage is TRBV20-1 and J usage is TRBJ2-3, with a possible D match to TRBD1 (6 bases). The CDR3 is cut off 3 residues early in the read; its end comes from the germline J gene. V lost 4 bases and J lost 6, with 11 bases in between. The CDR3 is made up of 12 amino acids. CDR1 is DFQATT, CDR2 SNEGSKA, per germline (reference sequence).

This clone was found many times. The CDR3 end lies 3 residues beyond the end of the read and is filled in from the germline J gene. The gene calls are TRBV12-3 or TRBV12-4 and TRBJ2-7; 8 nucleotides match TRBD2. CDR3 length: 16 amino acids. V lost 6 bases to trimming and J lost 0 bases; unmatched junction nucleotides: 10. Partial CDR3 DNA: TGTGCCAGCAGCCTCCACCCTAGCGGGCCCTCCTACGAG. This gives the protein CASSLHPSGPSYE. The entire CDR3 reads CASSLHPSGPSYEQYF.

This clone was counted ten times or more. The read terminates 3 residues ahead of where the CDR3 ends, so the germline J gene completes it. V gene TRBV7-2 combines with J gene TRBJ1-6; TRBD1 matches 10 bases. Trimming at V came to 0 bases and at J to 5 bases, leaving 4 bases not matched to a gene. This CDR3 contains 17 residues. Germline-derived CDR1 and CDR2 are SGHTA and FQGNSA. CDR3 DNA (partial): TGTGCCAGCAGCTTAGCATTAGGACAGGGGGATAATTCACCC. It encodes CASSLALGQGDNSP. The complete CDR3 reads CASSLALGQGDNSPLHF.